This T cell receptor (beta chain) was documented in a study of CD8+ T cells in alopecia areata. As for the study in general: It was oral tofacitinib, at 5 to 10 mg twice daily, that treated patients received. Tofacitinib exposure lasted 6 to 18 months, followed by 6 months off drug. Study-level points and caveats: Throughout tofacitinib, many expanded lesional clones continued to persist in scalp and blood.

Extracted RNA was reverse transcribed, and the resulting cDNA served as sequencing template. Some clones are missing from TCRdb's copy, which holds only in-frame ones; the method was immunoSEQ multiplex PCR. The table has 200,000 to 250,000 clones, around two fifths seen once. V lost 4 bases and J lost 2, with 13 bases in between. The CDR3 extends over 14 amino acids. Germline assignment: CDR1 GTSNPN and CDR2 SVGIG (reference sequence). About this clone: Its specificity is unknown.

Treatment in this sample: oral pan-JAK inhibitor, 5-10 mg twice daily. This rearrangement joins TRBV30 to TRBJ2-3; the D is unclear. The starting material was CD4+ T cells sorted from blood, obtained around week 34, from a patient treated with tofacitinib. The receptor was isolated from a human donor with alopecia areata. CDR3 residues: CAWKSTTFTDTQYF. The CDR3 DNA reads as TGTGCCTGGAAGTCCACAACCTTCACAGATACGCAGTATTTT.